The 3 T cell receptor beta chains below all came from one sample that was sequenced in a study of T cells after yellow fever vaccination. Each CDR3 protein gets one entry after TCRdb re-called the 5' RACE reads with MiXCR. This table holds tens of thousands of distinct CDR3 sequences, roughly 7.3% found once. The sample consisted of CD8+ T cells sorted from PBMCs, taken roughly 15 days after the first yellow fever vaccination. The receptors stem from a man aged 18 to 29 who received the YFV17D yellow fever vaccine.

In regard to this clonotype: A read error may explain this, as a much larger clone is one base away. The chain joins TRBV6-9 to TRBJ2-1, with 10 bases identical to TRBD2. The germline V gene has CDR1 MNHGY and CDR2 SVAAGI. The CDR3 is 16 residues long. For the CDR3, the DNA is TGTGCCATCAGTCCGTCAGGGAGCGGGGGGGGCATAGAGCAGTTCTTC. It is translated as CAISPSGSGGGIEQFF.

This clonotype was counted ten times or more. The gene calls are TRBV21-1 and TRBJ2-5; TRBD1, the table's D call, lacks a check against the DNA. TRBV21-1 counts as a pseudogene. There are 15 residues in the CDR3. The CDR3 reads CASSKPRQLEETQYF. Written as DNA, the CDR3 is TGTGCCAGCAGCAAACCCCGACAGCTTGAGGAGACCCAGTACTTC.

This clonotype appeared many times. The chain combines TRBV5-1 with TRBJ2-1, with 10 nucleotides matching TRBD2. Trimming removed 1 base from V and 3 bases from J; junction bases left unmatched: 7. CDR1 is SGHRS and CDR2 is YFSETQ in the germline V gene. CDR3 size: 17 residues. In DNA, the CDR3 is TGCGCCAGCAGCTTGAAGGCTAGCGGGGGCGTCTACAATGAGCAGTTCTTC. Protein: CASSLKASGGVYNEQFF.